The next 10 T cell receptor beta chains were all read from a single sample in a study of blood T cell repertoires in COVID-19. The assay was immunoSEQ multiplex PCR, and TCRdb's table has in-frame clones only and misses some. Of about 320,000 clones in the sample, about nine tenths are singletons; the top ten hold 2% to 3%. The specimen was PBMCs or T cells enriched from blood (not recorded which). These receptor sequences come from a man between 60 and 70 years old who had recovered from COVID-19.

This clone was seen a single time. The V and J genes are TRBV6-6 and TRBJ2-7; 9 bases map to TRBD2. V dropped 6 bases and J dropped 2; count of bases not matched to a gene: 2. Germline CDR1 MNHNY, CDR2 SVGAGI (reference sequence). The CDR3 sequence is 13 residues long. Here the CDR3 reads CASRQRGAYEQYF. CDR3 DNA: TGTGCCAGCAGACAGCGGGGGGCCTACGAGCAGTACTTC.

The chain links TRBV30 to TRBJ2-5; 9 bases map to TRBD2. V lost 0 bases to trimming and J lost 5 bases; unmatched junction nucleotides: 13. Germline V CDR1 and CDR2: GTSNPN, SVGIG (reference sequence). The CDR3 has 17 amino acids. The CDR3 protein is CAWSVRASGVERETQYF. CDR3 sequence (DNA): TGTGCCTGGAGTGTACGTGCTAGCGGGGTAGAAAGGGAGACCCAGTACTTC. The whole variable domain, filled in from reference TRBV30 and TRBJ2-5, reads SQTIHQWPATLVQPVGSPLSLECTVEGTSNPNLYWYRQAAGRGLQLLFYSVGIGQISSEVPQNLSASRPQDRQFILSSKKLLLSDSGFYLCAWSVRASGVERETQYFGPGTRLLVL.

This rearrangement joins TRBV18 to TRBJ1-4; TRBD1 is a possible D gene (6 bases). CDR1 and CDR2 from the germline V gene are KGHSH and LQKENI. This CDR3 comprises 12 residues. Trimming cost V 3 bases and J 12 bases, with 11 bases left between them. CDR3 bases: TGTGCCAGCTCACCGCAGGACAGAGAACTGTTTTTT. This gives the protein CASSPQDRELFF.

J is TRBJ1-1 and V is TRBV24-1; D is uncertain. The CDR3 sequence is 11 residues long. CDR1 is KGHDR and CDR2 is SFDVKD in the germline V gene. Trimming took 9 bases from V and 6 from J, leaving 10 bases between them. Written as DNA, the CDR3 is TGTGCCACCCCGGTGGAGGCTGAAGCTTTCTTT. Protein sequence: CATPVEAEAFF.

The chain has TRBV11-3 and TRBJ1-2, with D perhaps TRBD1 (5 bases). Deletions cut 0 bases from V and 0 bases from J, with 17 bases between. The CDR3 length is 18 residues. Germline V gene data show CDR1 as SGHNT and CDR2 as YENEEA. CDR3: CASSLDVLVRVANYGYTF. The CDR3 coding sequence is TGTGCCAGCAGCTTAGATGTTTTGGTCAGGGTAGCTAACTATGGCTACACCTTC.

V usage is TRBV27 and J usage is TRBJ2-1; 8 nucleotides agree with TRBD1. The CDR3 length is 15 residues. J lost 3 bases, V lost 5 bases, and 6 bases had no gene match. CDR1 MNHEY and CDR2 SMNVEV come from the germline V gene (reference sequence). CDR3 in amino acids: CASSPRTGIYNEQFF. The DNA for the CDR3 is TGTGCCAGCAGTCCTCGGACAGGGATCTACAATGAGCAGTTCTTC.

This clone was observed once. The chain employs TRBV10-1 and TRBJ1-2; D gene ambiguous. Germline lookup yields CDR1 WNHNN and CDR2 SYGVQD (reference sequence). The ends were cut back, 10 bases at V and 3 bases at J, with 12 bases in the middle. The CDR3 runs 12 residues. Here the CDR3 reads CAKGRSHYGYTF. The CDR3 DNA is TGCGCCAAAGGGAGGAGCCACTATGGCTACACCTTC.

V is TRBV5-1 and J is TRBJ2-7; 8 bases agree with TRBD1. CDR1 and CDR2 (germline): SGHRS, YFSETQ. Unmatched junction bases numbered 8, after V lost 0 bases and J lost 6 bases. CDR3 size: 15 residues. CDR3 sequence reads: CASSLAGQGVGEQYF. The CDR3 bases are TGCGCCAGCAGCTTGGCCGGACAGGGAGTTGGCGAGCAGTACTTC.

CDR3 in amino acids: CSASQYGQPQHF. The CDR3 DNA reads TGCAGTGCTAGTCAATACGGTCAGCCCCAGCATTTT. The genes are TRBV20-1 and TRBJ1-5; no reliable D call. Trimming removed 3 bases at V and 6 bases at J, with 9 bases between. The CDR3 has 12 residues. CDR1 is DFQATT and CDR2 is SNEGSKA in the germline V gene (reference sequence).

The CDR3 bases are TGTGCCAGCAGTTCTGACAGGGGCAGTAATTCACCCCTCCACTTT. It translates to CASSSDRGSNSPLHF. The V gene is TRBV27, the J gene TRBJ1-6; 8 bases agree with TRBD1. CDR1 is MNHEY, CDR2 SMNVEV, per germline (reference sequence). The CDR3 length is 15 residues. Losses at the gene ends were 4 bases for V and 6 bases for J; bases not matched to a gene: 5.